The source of this T cell receptor (beta chain) is a study of blood T cell repertoires in COVID-19. Study as a whole: Samples came from the United States, Italy and Spain, spanning acute and convalescent COVID-19. T cells, B-cell-depleted T cells, or PBMCs supplied cDNA or gDNA.

As processed by the authors: Reference gene primer amplification gave nucleated cell count estimates. Here immunoSEQ multiplex PCR was the method, and the copy in TCRdb shows in-frame clones only, minus some. The V and J calls and clone size are taken from that table; D and trimming were inferred from the DNA. The data contain more than 95,000 clones, 80% to 90% of them singletons. CDR3 length equals 16 residues. Germline V lookup: CDR1 SEHNR, CDR2 FQNEAQ (reference sequence). With 1 base clipped from V and 0 bases from J, the junction kept 2 bases outside the gene matches. The receptor comes from an older man who had recovered from COVID-19. Sequenced material: peripheral blood. The chain carries TRBV7-9 and TRBJ2-3; 9 bases are shared with TRBD2. DNA for the CDR3: TGTGCCAGCAGCTTAGGACTAGCGGCGAGCACAGATACGCAGTATTTT. This translates into CASSLGLAASTDTQYF.